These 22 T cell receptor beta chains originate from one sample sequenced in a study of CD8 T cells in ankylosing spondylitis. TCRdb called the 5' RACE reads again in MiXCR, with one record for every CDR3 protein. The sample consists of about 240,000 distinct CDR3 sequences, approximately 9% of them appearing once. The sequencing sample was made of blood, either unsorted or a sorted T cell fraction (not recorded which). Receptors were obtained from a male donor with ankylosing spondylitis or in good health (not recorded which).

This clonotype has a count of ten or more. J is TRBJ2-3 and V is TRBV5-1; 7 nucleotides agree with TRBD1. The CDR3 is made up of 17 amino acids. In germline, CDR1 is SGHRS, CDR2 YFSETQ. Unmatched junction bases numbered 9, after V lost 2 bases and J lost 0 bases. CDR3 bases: TGCGCCAGCAGCTTACCTCTGACAGGGAACAGCACAGATACGCAGTATTTT. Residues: CASSLPLTGNSTDTQYF.

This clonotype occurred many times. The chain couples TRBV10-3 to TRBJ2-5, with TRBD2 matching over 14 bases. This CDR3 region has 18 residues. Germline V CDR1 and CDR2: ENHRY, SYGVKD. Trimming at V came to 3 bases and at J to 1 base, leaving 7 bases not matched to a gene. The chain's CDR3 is CAISDPGLAGGLQETQYF. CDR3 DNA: TGTGCCATCAGTGACCCTGGACTAGCGGGAGGCCTCCAAGAGACCCAGTACTTC.

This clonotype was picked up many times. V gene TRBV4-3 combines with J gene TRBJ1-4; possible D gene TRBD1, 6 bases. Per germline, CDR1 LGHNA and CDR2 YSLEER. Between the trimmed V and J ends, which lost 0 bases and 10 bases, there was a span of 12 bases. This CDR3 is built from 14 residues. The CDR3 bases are TGCGCCAGCAGCCAAGACAGGGGTCGGGGAAAACTGTTTTTT. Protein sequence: CASSQDRGRGKLFF.

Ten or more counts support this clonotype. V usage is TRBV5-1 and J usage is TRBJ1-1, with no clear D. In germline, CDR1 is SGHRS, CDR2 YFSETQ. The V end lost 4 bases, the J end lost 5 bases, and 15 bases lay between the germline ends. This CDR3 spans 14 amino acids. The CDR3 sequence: CASSLGRRETEAFF. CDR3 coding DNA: TGCGCCAGCAGCCTCGGACGGCGGGAGACTGAAGCTTTCTTT.

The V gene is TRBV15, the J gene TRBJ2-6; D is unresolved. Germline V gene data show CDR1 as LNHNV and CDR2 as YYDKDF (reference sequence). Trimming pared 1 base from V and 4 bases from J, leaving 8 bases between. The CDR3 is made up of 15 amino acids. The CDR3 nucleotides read TGTGCCACCAGCAGAGTTCTCCACGGGGCCAACGTCCTGACTTTC. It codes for CATSRVLHGANVLTF.

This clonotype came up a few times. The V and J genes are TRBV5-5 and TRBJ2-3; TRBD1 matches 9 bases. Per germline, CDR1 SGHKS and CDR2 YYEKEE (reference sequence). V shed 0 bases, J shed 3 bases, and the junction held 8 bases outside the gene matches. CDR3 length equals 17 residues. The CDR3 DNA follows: TGTGCCAGCAGCTTGGCCTTTTCGGGACAGGGTACAGATACGCAGTATTTT. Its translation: CASSLAFSGQGTDTQYF. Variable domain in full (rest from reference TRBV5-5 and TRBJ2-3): DAGVTQSPTHLIKTRGQQVTLRCSPISGHKSVSWYQQVLGQGPQFIFQYYEKEERGRGNFPDRFSARQFPNYSSELNVNALLLGDSALYLCASSLAFSGQGTDTQYFGPGTRLTVL.

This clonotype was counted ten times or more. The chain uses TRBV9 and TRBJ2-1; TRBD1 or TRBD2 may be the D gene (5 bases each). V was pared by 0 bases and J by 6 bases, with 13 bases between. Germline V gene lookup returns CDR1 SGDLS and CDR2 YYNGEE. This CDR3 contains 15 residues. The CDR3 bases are TGTGCCAGCAGCGTAGAAGGGGCGGGTATCAATGAGCAGTTCTTC. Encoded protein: CASSVEGAGINEQFF.

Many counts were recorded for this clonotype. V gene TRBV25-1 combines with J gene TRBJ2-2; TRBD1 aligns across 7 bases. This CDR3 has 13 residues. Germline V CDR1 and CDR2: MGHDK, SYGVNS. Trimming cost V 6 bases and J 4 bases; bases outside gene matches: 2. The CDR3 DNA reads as TGTGCCAGCAGGGGACAGATCACCGGGGAGCTGTTTTTT. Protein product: CASRGQITGELFF.

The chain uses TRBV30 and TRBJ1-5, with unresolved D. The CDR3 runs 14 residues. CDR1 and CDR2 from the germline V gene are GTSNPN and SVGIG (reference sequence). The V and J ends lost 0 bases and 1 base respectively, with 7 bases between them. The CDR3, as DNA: TGTGCCTGGAGTGTCTTCAGGAGCAATCAGCCCCAGCATTTT. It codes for CAWSVFRSNQPQHF.

The CDR3 region has the DNA TGCGCCAGCAGCTTTCTAAGCAACGAGCAGTACTTC. Protein: CASSFLSNEQYF. J is TRBJ2-7 and V is TRBV5-1, with no clear D. V was clipped by 2 bases and J by 5 bases, with 8 bases between them. Looked up from germline, CDR1 is SGHRS and CDR2 is YFSETQ. The CDR3 consists of 12 residues. Variable domain in full (rest from reference TRBV5-1 and TRBJ2-7): KAGVTQTPRYLIKTRGQQVTLSCSPISGHRSVSWYQQTPGQGLQFLFEYFSETQRNKGNFPGRFSGRQFSNSRSEMNVSTLELGDSALYLCASSFLSNEQYFGPGTRLTVT.

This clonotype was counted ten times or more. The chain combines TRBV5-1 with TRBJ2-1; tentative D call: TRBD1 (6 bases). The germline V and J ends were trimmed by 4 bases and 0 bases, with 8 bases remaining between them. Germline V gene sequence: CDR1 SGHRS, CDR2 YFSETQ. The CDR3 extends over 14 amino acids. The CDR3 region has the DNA TGCGCCAGCAGCACGGACAGCTCCTACAATGAGCAGTTCTTC. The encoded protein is CASSTDSSYNEQFF.

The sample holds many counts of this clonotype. Here the CDR3 DNA reads TGTGCCAGCAGTGGTATCCTGGGTGGCGGGAGAAACACCGGGGAGCTGTTTTTT. Translation: CASSGILGGGRNTGELFF. This chain links TRBV2 with TRBJ2-2, with TRBD2 matching over 7 bases. In germline, CDR1 is SNHLY, CDR2 FYNNEI. This CDR3 comprises 18 residues. With V trimmed by 4 bases and J by 2 bases, 13 bases remained unmatched.

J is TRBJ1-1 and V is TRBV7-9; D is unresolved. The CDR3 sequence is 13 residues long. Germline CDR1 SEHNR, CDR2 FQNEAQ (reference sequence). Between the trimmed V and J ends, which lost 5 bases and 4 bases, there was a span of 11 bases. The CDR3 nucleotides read TGTGCCAGCAGCCCCGACTTAAGCACTGAAGCTTTCTTT. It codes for CASSPDLSTEAFF.

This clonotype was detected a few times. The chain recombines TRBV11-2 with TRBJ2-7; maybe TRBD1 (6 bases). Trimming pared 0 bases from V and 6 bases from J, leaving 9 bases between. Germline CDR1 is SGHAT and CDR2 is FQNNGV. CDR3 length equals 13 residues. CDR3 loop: CASSLETGFEQYF. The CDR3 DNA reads TGTGCCAGCAGCTTAGAAACAGGGTTCGAGCAGTACTTC.

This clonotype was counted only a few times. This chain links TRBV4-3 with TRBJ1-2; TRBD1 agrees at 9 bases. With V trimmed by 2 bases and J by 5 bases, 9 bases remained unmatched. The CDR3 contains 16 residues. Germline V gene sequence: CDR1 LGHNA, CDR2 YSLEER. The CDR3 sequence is CASSQLQGAGEYGYTF. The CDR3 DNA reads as TGCGCCAGCAGCCAACTACAGGGGGCAGGCGAATATGGCTACACCTTC.

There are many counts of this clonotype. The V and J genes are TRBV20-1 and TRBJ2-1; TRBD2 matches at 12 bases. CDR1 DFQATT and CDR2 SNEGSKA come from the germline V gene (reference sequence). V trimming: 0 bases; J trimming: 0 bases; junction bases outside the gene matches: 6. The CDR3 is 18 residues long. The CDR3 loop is CSARDGTSGSSSYNEQFF. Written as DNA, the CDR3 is TGCAGTGCTAGAGATGGGACTAGCGGGTCAAGCTCCTACAATGAGCAGTTCTTC.

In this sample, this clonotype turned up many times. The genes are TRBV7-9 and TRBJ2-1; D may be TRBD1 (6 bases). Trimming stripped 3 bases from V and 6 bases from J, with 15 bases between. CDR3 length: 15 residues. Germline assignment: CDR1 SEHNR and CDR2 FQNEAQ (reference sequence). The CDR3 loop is CASSFVETRGNEQFF. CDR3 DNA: TGTGCCAGCAGCTTTGTGGAGACCAGGGGCAATGAGCAGTTCTTC.

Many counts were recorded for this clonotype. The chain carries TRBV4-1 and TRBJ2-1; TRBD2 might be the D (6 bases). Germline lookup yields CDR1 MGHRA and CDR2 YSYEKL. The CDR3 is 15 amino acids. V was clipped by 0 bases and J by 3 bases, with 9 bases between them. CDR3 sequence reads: CASSQEGRNYNEQFF. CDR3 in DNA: TGCGCCAGCAGCCAAGAAGGGAGGAACTACAATGAGCAGTTCTTC.

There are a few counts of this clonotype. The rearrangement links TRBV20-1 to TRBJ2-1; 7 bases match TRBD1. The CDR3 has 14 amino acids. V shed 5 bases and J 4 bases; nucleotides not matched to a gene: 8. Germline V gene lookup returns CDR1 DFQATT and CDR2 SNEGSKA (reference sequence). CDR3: CSAERDRVYNEQFF. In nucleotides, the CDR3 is TGCAGTGCTGAGAGGGACAGAGTATACAATGAGCAGTTCTTC.

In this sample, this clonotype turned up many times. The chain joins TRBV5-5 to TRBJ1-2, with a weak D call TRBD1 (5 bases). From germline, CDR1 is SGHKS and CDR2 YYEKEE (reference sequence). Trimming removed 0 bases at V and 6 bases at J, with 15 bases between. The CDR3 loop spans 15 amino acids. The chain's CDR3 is CASSLGSGRNDGYTF. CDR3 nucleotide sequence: TGTGCCAGCAGCTTGGGATCGGGGCGAAACGATGGCTACACCTTC.

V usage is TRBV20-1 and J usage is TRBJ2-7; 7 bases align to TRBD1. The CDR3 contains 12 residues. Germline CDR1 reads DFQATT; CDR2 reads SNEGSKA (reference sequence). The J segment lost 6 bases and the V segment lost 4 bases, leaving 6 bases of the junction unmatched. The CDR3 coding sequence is TGCAGTGCTACCAAACAGGGGAGCGAGCAGTACTTC. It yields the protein CSATKQGSEQYF.

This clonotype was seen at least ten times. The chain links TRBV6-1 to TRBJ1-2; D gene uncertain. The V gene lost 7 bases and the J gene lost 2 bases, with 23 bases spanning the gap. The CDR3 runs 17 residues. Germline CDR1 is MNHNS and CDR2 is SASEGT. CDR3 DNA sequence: TGTGCCAGCATCAAGGGAACCCCTACCCTCCTAAACTATGGCTACACCTTC. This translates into CASIKGTPTLLNYGYTF.